Each of the 30 T cell receptor beta chains below was sequenced from the same sample in a study of blood T cell repertoires in COVID-19. Here immunoSEQ multiplex PCR was the method, and the copy in TCRdb shows in-frame clones only, minus some. The table lists 200,000 to 250,000 clones, about 88% of them singletons. The material sequenced was peripheral blood. These receptors were collected from a woman in her forties or fifties with COVID-19, enrolled during active disease.

A few counts support this clone. This sequence joins TRBV28 and TRBJ1-5; TRBD1 aligns across 8 bases. The J segment lost 6 bases and the V segment lost 2 bases, leaving 9 bases of the junction unmatched. The CDR3 contains 16 residues. CDR1 is MDHEN and CDR2 is SYDVKM in the germline V gene. The CDR3 protein is CASSLIRTGMSQPQHF. The CDR3 DNA sequence: TGTGCCAGCAGTTTAATACGGACAGGGATGAGTCAGCCCCAGCATTTT.

CDR3 amino acids: CASSISRGVSDTQYF. The CDR3 nucleotides read TGTGCCAGTAGTATATCTCGCGGTGTGTCAGATACGCAGTATTTT. V usage is TRBV19 and J usage is TRBJ2-3; D call uncertain. The CDR3 is 15 amino acids. Per the germline V gene, CDR1 is LNHDA and CDR2 is SQIVND (reference sequence). Trimming removed 2 bases from V and 4 bases from J, with 13 bases in between.

The rearrangement uses TRBV3-1 (or the pseudogene TRBV3-2) and TRBJ2-5; 7 bases are shared with TRBD1. V shed 2 bases and J 5 bases; nucleotides not matched to a gene: 11. CDR3 length: 16 residues. Germline V CDR1 and CDR2: LGHDT, YNNKEL (reference sequence). For the CDR3, the DNA is TGTGCCAGCAGCCAATCGGGGAAAGGGGGCAAGGAGACCCAGTACTTC. Translation: CASSQSGKGGKETQYF.

This chain connects TRBV3-1 (or the pseudogene TRBV3-2) to TRBJ2-7, with D uncertain. V was clipped by 0 bases and J by 0 bases, with 3 bases between them. Germline V CDR1 and CDR2: LGHDT, YNNKEL (reference sequence). The CDR3 extends over 13 amino acids. CDR3 in amino acids: CASSQDRSYEQYF. The CDR3 nucleotides read TGTGCCAGCAGCCAAGATCGCTCCTACGAGCAGTACTTC.

The chain employs TRBV6-2 or TRBV6-3 and TRBJ2-7; the D is unclear. Germline V lookup: CDR1 MNHEY, CDR2 SVGEGT. The CDR3 length is 14 residues. V was shortened by 2 bases and J by 2 bases, with 10 bases between the two germline ends. The CDR3 protein is CASSYIGLPYEQYV. CDR3 sequence (DNA): TGTGCCAGCAGTTACATTGGGCTCCCCTACGAGCAGTACGTC.

The chain combines TRBV7-2 with TRBJ2-1, with 10 nucleotides matching TRBD2. V shed 5 bases, J shed 7 bases, and the junction held 11 bases outside the gene matches. Germline CDR1 SGHTA, CDR2 FQGNSA. This CDR3 contains 16 residues. CDR3 bases: TGTGCCAGCAGCCCCCCGAGCGGGGGGGCGCCGAATGAGCAGTTCTTC. It translates to CASSPPSGGAPNEQFF.

V is TRBV6-2 or TRBV6-3 and J is TRBJ1-1; TRBD1 might be the D (5 bases). With 5 bases removed from V and 8 bases from J, the gap between germline ends came to 15 bases. Germline V gene data show CDR1 as MNHEY and CDR2 as SVGEGT. The CDR3 has 13 amino acids. CDR3 in amino acids: CASSRDSLGEAFF. Written as DNA, the CDR3 is TGTGCCAGCAGTCGGGACTCCCTGGGAGAAGCTTTCTTT.

The chain couples TRBV5-1 to TRBJ2-6; 10 bases line up with TRBD1. Germline CDR1 and CDR2: SGHRS and YFSETQ. The V and J ends lost 4 bases and 1 base, in that order; junction bases with no gene match: 8. The CDR3 sequence is 18 residues long. This CDR3 is CASSPPRDRGSGANVLTF. CDR3 bases: TGCGCCAGCAGCCCCCCCCGGGACAGGGGATCTGGGGCCAACGTCCTGACTTTC.

The CDR3 here is CATSDGLGRVSNQPQHF. The CDR3 DNA reads as TGTGCCACCAGTGATGGCTTAGGCAGGGTGAGCAATCAGCCCCAGCATTTT. The chain joins TRBV24-1 to TRBJ1-5; perhaps TRBD1 as D (5 bases). V lost 3 bases and J lost 1, with 15 bases in between. There are 17 residues in the CDR3. Per germline, CDR1 KGHDR and CDR2 SFDVKD.

The gene calls are TRBV19 and TRBJ1-1; D is undetermined. Germline CDR1 reads LNHDA; CDR2 reads SQIVND (reference sequence). This CDR3 is 11 amino acids long. The germline V and J ends were trimmed by 7 bases and 4 bases, with 7 bases remaining between them. This CDR3 reads CASNSGTEAFF. The DNA of the CDR3 is TGTGCCAGTAACTCGGGCACTGAAGCTTTCTTT.

The gene calls are TRBV30 and TRBJ1-3, with 9 bases matching TRBD1. The CDR3 totals 15 residues. Trimming took 3 bases from V and 0 from J; bases not matched to a gene: 3. Germline values: CDR1 GTSNPN, CDR2 SVGIG (reference sequence). The CDR3 coding sequence is TGTGCCTGGAGAGACAGGGGGAGCTCTGGAAACACCATATATTTT. Translating it yields CAWRDRGSSGNTIYF.

The J gene is TRBJ1-1, the V gene TRBV13; D remains ambiguous. This CDR3 comprises 13 residues. V was cut by 5 bases and J by 3 bases, with 10 bases left in between. Germline V lookup: CDR1 PRHDT, CDR2 FYEKMQ (reference sequence). The CDR3 DNA follows: TGTGCCAGCAGCCCCTACTTGGACACTGAAGCTTTCTTT. Translation: CASSPYLDTEAFF.

This chain links TRBV29-1 with TRBJ2-1; 14 positions agree with TRBD2. The germline V gene encodes CDR1 SQVTM and CDR2 ANQGSEA. This CDR3 region has 17 residues. Trimming removed 6 bases from V and 0 bases from J; junction bases left unmatched: 7. CDR3 nucleotide sequence: TGCAGCGTCACGGGACTAGCGGGGGCCTTCTCCTACAATGAGCAGTTCTTC. Protein product: CSVTGLAGAFSYNEQFF.

This chain connects TRBV5-1 to TRBJ1-2; 11 nucleotides align to TRBD1. The CDR3 extends over 14 amino acids. The germline V gene encodes CDR1 SGHRS and CDR2 YFSETQ. The J segment lost 8 bases and the V segment lost 4 bases, leaving 7 bases of the junction unmatched. The CDR3 region has the DNA TGCGCCAGCAGCCCGGGACAGGGGGTGGTAGGCTACACCTTC. Protein: CASSPGQGVVGYTF.

This rearrangement joins TRBV29-1 to TRBJ2-3; TRBD2 is a possible D gene (6 bases). Germline CDR1 is SQVTM and CDR2 is ANQGSEA. With 3 bases removed from V and 3 bases from J, the gap between germline ends came to 16 bases. There are 15 residues in the CDR3. CDR3 sequence reads: CSVEFWGDSTDTQYF. CDR3 in DNA: TGCAGCGTTGAGTTTTGGGGGGACTCAACAGATACGCAGTATTTT.

The chain links TRBV11-2 to TRBJ1-4; unclear D gene. The CDR3 sequence is 13 residues long. CDR1 and CDR2 from the germline V gene are SGHAT and FQNNGV. The V gene lost 5 bases and the J gene lost 6 bases, with 10 bases spanning the gap. The CDR3 DNA is TGTGCCAGCAGCCCACGGTTTGATGAAAAACTGTTTTTT. It is translated as CASSPRFDEKLFF.

The J gene is TRBJ2-7, the V gene TRBV5-6; D might be TRBD2 (6 bases). V dropped 1 base and J dropped 2 bases, with 13 bases sitting between them. Per germline, CDR1 SGHDT and CDR2 YYEEEE. There are 15 residues in the CDR3. The CDR3 DNA follows: TGTGCCAGCAGCTTGTTTAGGACTAACCCCTACGAGCAGTACTTC. This sequence encodes CASSLFRTNPYEQYF.

The V and J genes are TRBV2 and TRBJ1-2; a possible D gene is TRBD1 (6 bases). Looked up from germline, CDR1 is SNHLY and CDR2 is FYNNEI. Trimming cost V 6 bases and J 0 bases, with 14 bases left between them. The CDR3 is made up of 15 amino acids. DNA of the CDR3: TGTGCCAGCAGAGAGAGACAGGTTTCTAACTATGGCTACACCTTC. The encoded protein is CASRERQVSNYGYTF.

V is TRBV5-4 and J is TRBJ2-3; no clear D. With 2 bases removed from V and 2 bases from J, the gap between germline ends came to 6 bases. Germline CDR1 reads SGHNT; CDR2 reads YYREEE (reference sequence). The CDR3 is made up of 13 amino acids. This chain's CDR3 is CASSFNPTDTQYF. CDR3 DNA sequence: TGTGCCAGCAGCTTTAATCCCACAGATACGCAGTATTTT.

The chain has TRBV5-1 and TRBJ1-6, with 8 bases that match TRBD1. The V gene's germline CDR1 is SGHRS and CDR2 YFSETQ. V was clipped by 2 bases and J by 9 bases; unmatched bases: 4. This CDR3 region has 14 residues. The CDR3 loop reads CASSLGQGRSPLHF. CDR3 DNA: TGCGCCAGCAGCTTAGGACAGGGTCGTTCACCCCTCCACTTT.

As regards this clone: An end of the junction does not agree with germline; a read error may underlie this. V gene TRBV9 combines with J gene TRBJ1-4; 7 bases agree with TRBD1. The CDR3 is 15 residues long. Germline V gives CDR1 SGDLS, CDR2 YYNGEE. Written as DNA, the CDR3 is TGTGCCAGCAGCGTCACAGGGGATCCGGCCCAGGCCCTCCTTTTT. Its protein product is CASSVTGDPAQALLF.

The chain recombines TRBV6-5 with TRBJ2-3, with no clear D. Trimming stripped 4 bases from V and 2 bases from J, with 13 bases between. Germline-derived CDR1 and CDR2 are MNHEY and SVGAGI. The CDR3 covers 15 residues. The CDR3 coding sequence is TGTGCCAGCAGTTTCGACCCTGGAGTCACAGATACGCAGTATTTT. It translates to CASSFDPGVTDTQYF.

The chain links TRBV21-1 to TRBJ1-5; the D call of TRBD1 is as the table states it, not checked on the DNA. TRBV21-1 is a recognized pseudogene. The CDR3 totals 18 residues. This CDR3 is CASSPREGDVYSNQPQHF. In DNA form, the CDR3 reads TGTGCCAGCAGTCCCAGGGAAGGGGATGTATATAGCAATCAGCCCCAGCATTTT.

The rearrangement links TRBV27 to TRBJ2-7; 10 bases map to TRBD1. This CDR3 has 16 amino acids. The ends lost 3 bases at V and 4 bases at J; junction bases unmatched: 9. Germline CDR1 is MNHEY and CDR2 is SMNVEV (reference sequence). DNA for the CDR3: TGTGCCAGCAGTTTGGCCGGGACAGGGGTAGGATACGAGCAGTACTTC. Amino acid sequence: CASSLAGTGVGYEQYF.

The table lists this clone with a few counts. One end of the junction varies from germline; a read error may be responsible. The J gene is TRBJ1-2, the V gene TRBV11-3; TRBD1 aligns across 10 bases. The CDR3 contains 14 residues. Germline V CDR1 and CDR2: SGHNT, YENEEA. CDR3 nucleotide sequence: TGTGCCAGCAGCGTAGACAGGGGGCGACCTTCGGACACCTTC. This encodes CASSVDRGRPSDTF.

The chain recombines TRBV29-1 with TRBJ2-5, with 7 bases aligning to TRBD1. Trimming took 3 bases from V and 9 from J; bases not matched to a gene: 13. Germline assignment: CDR1 SQVTM and CDR2 ANQGSEA. The CDR3 spans 14 residues. The CDR3 here is CSVDPSGTAAAQYF. The CDR3 DNA reads TGCAGCGTTGATCCTTCTGGGACAGCGGCAGCCCAGTACTTC. Looking up the rest from reference TRBV29-1 and TRBJ2-5 gives the full variable domain: SAVISQKPSRDICQRGTSLTIQCQVDSQVTMMFWYRQQPGQSLTLIATANQGSEATYESGFVIDKFPISRPNLTFSTLTVSNMSPEDSSIYLCSVDPSGTAAAQYFGPGTRLLVL.

This chain joins TRBV7-7 and TRBJ2-7; TRBD1 matches at 8 bases. Germline V gene lookup returns CDR1 SSHAT and CDR2 FNYEAQ (reference sequence). CDR3 length: 12 residues. V lost 8 bases, J lost 1 base, and 1 base stayed unmatched. CDR3 sequence: CASRDRSYEQYF. Written as DNA, the CDR3 is TGTGCCAGCCGGGACAGGTCCTACGAGCAGTACTTC. Full variable domain (rest looked up from reference TRBV7-7 and TRBJ2-7): GAGVSQSPRYKVTKRGQDVTLRCDPISSHATLYWYQQALGQGPEFLTYFNYEAQPDKSGLPSDRFSAERPEGSISTLTIQRTEQRDSAMYRCASRDRSYEQYFGPGTRLTVT.

The chain joins TRBV21-1 to TRBJ2-7; the D call of TRBD1 is as the table states it, not checked on the DNA. TRBV21-1 is tagged as a pseudogene. This CDR3 has 15 amino acids. DNA of the CDR3: TGTGCCAGCAGCTCCCGGACAGGGGGGTCCTACGAGCAGTACTTC. It yields the protein CASSSRTGGSYEQYF.

The genes are TRBV13 and TRBJ2-7; D remains ambiguous. CDR1 PRHDT and CDR2 FYEKMQ come from the germline V gene (reference sequence). V was shortened by 4 bases and J by 0 bases, with 4 bases between the two germline ends. The CDR3 totals 12 residues. CDR3 sequence reads: CASSSSSYEQYF. In nucleotides, the CDR3 is TGTGCCAGCAGCTCCAGCTCCTACGAGCAGTACTTC.

A note on this clone: The conserved final phenylalanine or tryptophan is absent from the CDR3, which likely points to a read error. Because the CDR3's place on the DNA is in doubt, the DNA is left out and the CDR3 is given as listed by TCRdb. V is TRBV23-1 and J is TRBJ2-7; the table's D call TRBD2 went unverified against the DNA. TRBV23-1 is noted as an ORF with a role that remains uncertain. A total of 13 residues make up the CDR3, ends included. The CDR3 protein is CASSQSGAAGGTI.